Each of the 19 T cell receptor beta chains below was sequenced from the same sample in a study of T cells in Graves' hyperthyroidism and ophthalmopathy. Regions amplified from RNA transcripts were the TCR beta CDR3 regions. The primer set for the first-round RT-PCR of the TCR CDR3 was HTBI. From the multiplex PCR reads, TCRdb called clonotypes with MiXCR, one entry per CDR3 protein. This table has fewer than 650,000 distinct CDR3 sequences, around 14% appearing once. Sequenced sample: blood. All receptors derive from a woman aged 25 to 39 with Graves' hyperthyroidism that later progressed to Graves' ophthalmopathy.

In its sample, this clonotype was seen a few times. The rearrangement joins TRBV6-1 to TRBJ2-1; TRBD1 matches at 9 bases. V shed 5 bases, J shed 7 bases, and the junction held 9 bases outside the gene matches. Germline V lookup: CDR1 MNHNS, CDR2 SASEGT. This CDR3 is 15 amino acids long. CDR3 sequence: CASSRGQDRGNEQFF. The CDR3, as DNA: TGTGCCAGCAGTCGGGGCCAGGACAGGGGAAATGAGCAGTTCTTC.

With regard to this clonotype: A clone one base away is much larger, so this may be a read error. The chain couples TRBV7-2 to TRBJ1-2, with TRBD1 as a possible D gene (6 bases). Trimming removed 3 bases at V and 7 bases at J, with 15 bases between. The CDR3 is 14 residues long. Germline CDR1 and CDR2: SGHTA and FQGNSA. CDR3 sequence reads: CASSFRAGESGYTF. CDR3 nucleotide sequence: TGTGCCAGCAGCTTTAGGGCAGGGGAGTCTGGCTACACCTTC.

This clonotype was found many times. The gene calls are TRBV20-1 and TRBJ2-5; the D is unclear. This CDR3 contains 14 residues. V was shortened by 0 bases and J by 3 bases, with 11 bases between the two germline ends. Germline V lookup: CDR1 DFQATT, CDR2 SNEGSKA (reference sequence). Here the CDR3 DNA reads TGCAGTGCTAGAGAACGACTCCCGAAAGAGACCCAGTACTTC. Protein product: CSARERLPKETQYF.

In nucleotides, the CDR3 is TGTGCCAGCAGCCCTAGTGGGGGGCCGAGCTCCTACAATGAGCAGTTCTTC. Its translation: CASSPSGGPSSYNEQFF. V usage is TRBV11-3 and J usage is TRBJ2-1; D could derive from TRBD1 or TRBD2 (6 bases each). The CDR3 is 17 amino acids. The ends were cut back, 5 bases at V and 0 bases at J, with 17 bases in the middle. The germline CDR1 and CDR2 sequences are SGHNT and YENEEA.

In its sample, this clonotype was seen many times. V gene TRBV19 combines with J gene TRBJ1-2, with D uncertain. Trimming cost V 5 bases and J 4 bases, with 17 bases left between them. The CDR3 consists of 15 residues. CDR1 is LNHDA, CDR2 SQIVND, per germline (reference sequence). The CDR3 spells CASSSWQVTSYGYTF. CDR3 nucleotide sequence: TGTGCCAGTAGTTCGTGGCAGGTTACGAGCTATGGCTACACCTTC.

This clonotype has at least ten counts. V usage is TRBV3-1 and J usage is TRBJ2-1, with 9 bases that match TRBD1. The CDR3 spans 15 residues. V shed 3 bases, J shed 7 bases, and the junction held 7 bases outside the gene matches. Germline V gene data show CDR1 as LGHDT and CDR2 as YNNKEL (reference sequence). The CDR3 sequence: CASSHPGQGANEQFF. CDR3 DNA: TGTGCCAGCAGCCATCCGGGACAGGGTGCGAATGAGCAGTTCTTC.

There are many counts of this clonotype. V gene TRBV11-2 combines with J gene TRBJ1-5; D gene unclear. The germline CDR1 and CDR2 sequences are SGHAT and FQNNGV. V lost 2 bases to trimming and J lost 4 bases, with 18 bases between them. This CDR3 spans 17 amino acids. For the CDR3, the DNA is TGTGCCAGCAGCTTATCATTGGAGCCCGGGAGGAATCAGCCCCAGCATTTT. Translation gives CASSLSLEPGRNQPQHF.

This clonotype has a count of ten or more. The rearrangement uses TRBV27 and TRBJ1-2; no definite D call. The V and J ends lost 2 bases and 4 bases respectively, with 11 bases between them. Per the germline V gene, CDR1 is MNHEY and CDR2 is SMNVEV (reference sequence). The CDR3 is made up of 14 amino acids. The CDR3 coding sequence is TGTGCCAGCAGTTTACCGGGCAGTCCCTATGGCTACACCTTC. Residues: CASSLPGSPYGYTF.

This clonotype occurred many times. V is TRBV27 and J is TRBJ2-1, with D perhaps being TRBD1 or TRBD2 (5 bases each). The CDR3 spans 17 residues. V was trimmed by 2 bases and J by 0 bases, leaving 14 bases between them. The germline gives CDR1 MNHEY, CDR2 SMNVEV (reference sequence). Written as DNA, the CDR3 is TGTGCCAGCAGTTTACGCCAGGGAGCGCGCTCCTACAATGAGCAGTTCTTC. Protein product: CASSLRQGARSYNEQFF.

This clonotype has only a few counts. The chain joins TRBV5-1 to TRBJ2-5; 7 bases fit TRBD1. Germline V gene lookup returns CDR1 SGHRS and CDR2 YFSETQ. The CDR3 covers 15 residues. With 0 bases clipped from V and 5 bases from J, the junction kept 7 bases outside the gene matches. The CDR3 coding sequence is TGCGCCAGCAGCTTGGCCGGGACAGCACTGGAGACCCAGTACTTC. Encoded protein: CASSLAGTALETQYF.

At least ten counts were recorded for this clonotype. V usage is TRBV28 and J usage is TRBJ2-1, with 7 bases that match TRBD2. This CDR3 has 15 residues. The ends lost 8 bases at V and 8 bases at J; junction bases unmatched: 15. The germline V gene encodes CDR1 MDHEN and CDR2 SYDVKM. CDR3 protein: CASWGEGRVGYEQFF. CDR3 bases: TGTGCCAGCTGGGGGGAGGGGAGGGTAGGGTATGAGCAGTTCTTC.

This clonotype was detected a few times. A junction end diverges from the germline sequence, so it may reflect a read error. The chain employs TRBV11-2 and TRBJ2-3; 12 positions agree with TRBD2. The CDR3 extends over 17 amino acids. CDR1 and CDR2 from the germline V gene are SGHAT and FQNNGV. CDR3 nucleotides: TGTGCCAGCAGCTTAGGGCTAGCGGGAGGGAGCACAGATACGCGGTATTTT. Its translation is CASSLGLAGGSTDTRYF.

The chain links TRBV6-1 to TRBJ2-1; TRBD2 aligns across 10 bases. Unmatched junction bases numbered 7, after V lost 7 bases and J lost 4 bases. The CDR3 is made up of 15 amino acids. Germline V gene sequence: CDR1 MNHNS, CDR2 SASEGT. The chain's CDR3 is CASNAGTSVYNEQFF. The CDR3, as DNA: TGTGCCAGCAATGCCGGGACTAGCGTTTACAATGAGCAGTTCTTC.

The genes are TRBV7-3 and TRBJ1-1; 10 bases line up with TRBD1. CDR3 length: 16 residues. The germline gives CDR1 SGHTA, CDR2 FQGTGA. With 3 bases clipped from V and 1 base from J, the junction kept 5 bases outside the gene matches. CDR3 region: CASSFGTGVGNTEAFF. The CDR3 DNA reads TGTGCCAGCAGCTTTGGGACAGGGGTAGGGAACACTGAAGCTTTCTTT. The variable domain in full, with the rest retrieved from reference TRBV7-3 and TRBJ1-1, is GAGVSQTPSNKVTEKGKYVELRCDPISGHTALYWYRQSLGQGPEFLIYFQGTGAADDSGLPNDRFFAVRPEGSVSTLKIQRTERGDSAVYLCASSFGTGVGNTEAFFGQGTRLTVV.

The sample holds a few counts of this clonotype. This chain connects TRBV5-1 to TRBJ1-4; D gene unclear. Germline loops: CDR1 SGHRS, CDR2 YFSETQ. V was cut by 4 bases and J by 7 bases, with 14 bases left in between. CDR3 length equals 14 residues. CDR3 region: CASSPVMGSEKLFF. CDR3 sequence (DNA): TGCGCCAGCAGCCCGGTTATGGGTAGTGAAAAACTGTTTTTT.

This clonotype came up a few times. The chain couples TRBV6-2 or TRBV6-3 to TRBJ2-7, with 15 bases fitting TRBD2. The V gene end was trimmed by 9 bases and the J gene end by 2 bases; junction bases not matched to a gene: 11. CDR1 and CDR2 from the germline V gene are MNHEY and SVGEGT. This CDR3 spans 17 amino acids. The CDR3 region is CASTGLAGGKMAYEQYF. The CDR3 DNA reads TGTGCCAGTACCGGACTAGCGGGAGGGAAAATGGCCTACGAGCAGTACTTC.

This clonotype was detected ten times or more. This chain links TRBV28 with TRBJ2-4; 8 nucleotides match TRBD1. The CDR3 runs to 16 residues. With V trimmed by 4 bases and J by 1 base, 6 bases remained unmatched. Germline CDR1 is MDHEN and CDR2 is SYDVKM. CDR3 DNA sequence: TGTGCCAGCAGTTCGGCAGGGGGCGCGGCCAAAAACATTCAGTACTTC. Protein: CASSSAGGAAKNIQYF.

This clonotype was found many times. The chain couples TRBV18 to TRBJ1-1, with a weak D call TRBD1 (6 bases). V was pared by 0 bases and J by 3 bases, with 17 bases between. Per the germline V gene, CDR1 is KGHSH and CDR2 is LQKENI. The CDR3 consists of 17 residues. The CDR3 region is CASSPPVGGPGDTEAFF. The CDR3 nucleotides are TGTGCCAGCTCACCACCGGTGGGGGGCCCAGGCGACACTGAAGCTTTCTTT.

This clonotype was counted many times. The V and J genes are TRBV2 and TRBJ1-4; D unresolved. The CDR3 totals 13 residues. The V gene lost 5 bases and the J gene lost 4 bases, with 8 bases spanning the gap. The germline CDR1 and CDR2 sequences are SNHLY and FYNNEI. The CDR3 nucleotides read TGTGCCAGCAGTCCCAAACTTAATGAAAAACTGTTTTTT. Translated: CASSPKLNEKLFF.